This T cell receptor beta chain stems from a study of T cell changes during pregnancy in multiple sclerosis. The repertoire was sequenced with immunoSEQ multiplex PCR; TCRdb's copy has only in-frame clones and lacks some. Among 35,000 to 55,000 clones listed, over 90% were seen once. CDR1 and CDR2 from the germline V gene are MDHEN and SYDVKM. This CDR3 region has 18 residues. Losses at the gene ends were 6 bases for V and 3 bases for J; bases not matched to a gene: 14. This clonotype was sampled from a female donor with multiple sclerosis, enrolled in a pregnancy study. The sequences come from peripheral blood, collected in the third trimester of pregnancy. V and J are TRBV28 and TRBJ2-3; 11 nucleotides line up with TRBD2. The CDR3, as DNA: TGTGCCAGCAGCACCGACTTCCTACTAGCGGGAGATACAGATACGCAGTATTTT. Translation gives CASSTDFLLAGDTDTQYF.